This TCR beta chain was identified in a study of shared clonotypes between healthy human individuals. Across the whole study: The cohort had a couple of women and a few men, ages 18 to 49.

There are 15 residues in the CDR3. Germline V gives CDR1 MDHEN, CDR2 SYDVKM. V was pared by 6 bases and J by 3 bases, with 9 bases of the junction left unmatched. Using immunoSEQ multiplex PCR, the repertoire was profiled, and TCRdb retains in-frame clones only, with some absent. The repertoire holds about half a million clones, about 78% seen once, with 12% in the top ten. The chain combines TRBV28 with TRBJ2-5, with 8 bases that match TRBD1. Sample: PBMCs. This TCR derives from a woman aged 40 to 50 in good health. Some clones in this sample may be carry-over from other donors' samples. The CDR3 here is CASSLDRGREETQYF. The CDR3 coding sequence is TGTGCCAGCAGCCTAGACAGGGGTAGGGAAGAGACCCAGTACTTC. The entire variable domain, with the rest obtained from reference TRBV28 and TRBJ2-5, is as follows: DVKVTQSSRYLVKRTGEKVFLECVQDMDHENMFWYRQDPGLGLRLIYFSYDVKMKEKGDIPEGYSVSREKKERFSLILESASTNQTSMYLCASSLDRGREETQYFGPGTRLLVL.